This TCR beta chain was found in a study of blood T cell repertoires in COVID-19. The authors' processing: Estimation of nucleated cell counts relied on the amplification of reference gene primers. Profiling relied on immunoSEQ multiplex PCR, and the TCRdb table lists in-frame clones only, not all of them. V, J and clone size derive from that table, while D and trimming were established from the DNA sequence. This table holds about 150,000 clones, approximately 86% found once. The germline CDR1 and CDR2 sequences are SGHRS and YFSETQ. Trimming removed 5 bases from V and 1 base from J; junction bases left unmatched: 3. This CDR3 has 13 amino acids.

This TCR was sampled from a man between 65 and 85 years old with acute or convalescent COVID-19. The sequenced sample consisted of peripheral blood. The chain carries TRBV5-1 and TRBJ2-7, with TRBD1 identical over 7 bases. The CDR3 DNA follows: TGCGCCAGCAGTCGACAGGGATCCTACGAGCAGTACTTC. This sequence encodes CASSRQGSYEQYF.